The 30 T cell receptor beta chains listed next were all sequenced from one sample in a study of cytomegalovirus exposure and HLA in healthy donors. The PCR was carried out with 60 Vbeta primers and 13 Jbeta primers. Here immunoSEQ multiplex PCR was the method, and the copy in TCRdb shows in-frame clones only, minus some. The data hold 120,000 or so clones, with around two thirds observed a single time. Sequencing was performed on PBMCs. The receptors derive from a woman aged 40 to 55 in good health and CMV-seropositive.

V usage is TRBV7-9 and J usage is TRBJ2-2; D possibly corresponds to TRBD1 (6 bases). Per germline, CDR1 SEHNR and CDR2 FQNEAQ (reference sequence). V gave up 7 bases and J gave up 2 bases, with 11 bases separating them. This CDR3 spans 14 amino acids. The chain's CDR3 is CASNPTGNTGELFF. The CDR3 DNA sequence: TGTGCCAGCAACCCGACAGGAAACACCGGGGAGCTGTTTTTT.

The chain employs TRBV7-2 and TRBJ2-7; 7 positions match TRBD1. The germline gives CDR1 SGHTA, CDR2 FQGNSA. CDR3 length: 12 amino acids. The V gene end was trimmed by 4 bases and the J gene end by 6 bases; junction bases not matched to a gene: 3. The CDR3 reads CASSSTGVEQYF. For the CDR3, the DNA is TGTGCCAGCAGCTCCACAGGGGTCGAGCAGTACTTC.

J is TRBJ2-7 and V is TRBV27; D remains unclear. V was clipped by 2 bases and J by 1 base, with 9 bases between them. The length of the CDR3 is 14 residues. Germline CDR1 reads MNHEY; CDR2 reads SMNVEV (reference sequence). The CDR3 reads CASSLVGSSYEQYF. The CDR3 DNA sequence: TGTGCCAGCAGTTTAGTCGGTTCGTCCTACGAGCAGTACTTC.

In regard to this clone: This same CDR3 is encoded by further DNA sequences in the sample. The chain has TRBV18 and TRBJ2-7, with 11 bases identical to TRBD1. Losses at the gene ends were 2 bases for V and 4 bases for J; bases not matched to a gene: 1. This CDR3 spans 14 amino acids. Germline values: CDR1 KGHSH, CDR2 LQKENI. The CDR3 DNA is TGTGCCAGCTCACCAGGGACAGGGGGGTACGAGCAGTACTTC. Protein sequence: CASSPGTGGYEQYF.

The chain joins TRBV6-6 to TRBJ1-1; no firm D call. In germline, CDR1 is MNHNY, CDR2 SVGAGI (reference sequence). This CDR3 has 13 amino acids. Trimming left V 6 bases short and J 4 bases short, with 12 bases between. The CDR3 DNA follows: TGTGCCAGCAGCCCAAGCCGGAGCACTGAAGCTTTCTTT. Amino acid sequence: CASSPSRSTEAFF.

The V and J genes are TRBV5-4 and TRBJ2-3; tentative D call: TRBD2 (5 bases). Germline lookup yields CDR1 SGHNT and CDR2 YYREEE (reference sequence). V gave up 2 bases and J gave up 0 bases, with 16 bases separating them. This CDR3 is built from 17 residues. CDR3 protein: CASSLGAQRKSTDTQYF. The DNA for the CDR3 is TGTGCCAGCAGCTTAGGAGCCCAGCGGAAGAGCACAGATACGCAGTATTTT.

The chain carries TRBV7-3 and TRBJ2-7; no clear D. Germline assignment: CDR1 SGHTA and CDR2 FQGTGA. V was trimmed by 1 base and J by 2 bases, leaving 9 bases between them. The CDR3 consists of 14 residues. The CDR3 reads CASSLMAGAYEQYF. CDR3 DNA: TGTGCCAGCAGCTTAATGGCCGGAGCCTACGAGCAGTACTTC.

This chain links TRBV5-6 with TRBJ1-2; the D gene is possibly TRBD1 (5 bases). This CDR3 comprises 15 residues. Germline CDR1 SGHDT, CDR2 YYEEEE. V lost 4 bases to trimming and J lost 1 base, with 14 bases between them. The CDR3 loop reads CASSADTLVNYGYTF. As DNA, the CDR3 is TGTGCCAGCAGCGCGGACACCCTAGTTAACTATGGCTACACCTTC.

This clone was found a few times. The rearrangement links TRBV27 to TRBJ2-5, with 8 bases aligning to TRBD1. The DNA matches TRBJ2-7 better at its end, which makes the J call doubtful. The CDR3 has 15 residues. CDR1 is MNHEY, CDR2 SMNVEV, per germline (reference sequence). CDR3 in DNA: TGTGCCAGCAGTTTATCGTGGGACAGGCGCTACGAGCAGTACTTC. Protein: CASSLSWDRRYEQYF.

The chain has TRBV7-3 and TRBJ2-5, with TRBD2 identical over 10 bases. Looked up from germline, CDR1 is SGHTA and CDR2 is FQGTGA. This CDR3 has 15 residues. V dropped 4 bases and J dropped 5; count of bases not matched to a gene: 7. CDR3 in DNA: TGTGCCAGCAGCTCCGGACTAGCGGCTGGGGAGACCCAGTACTTC. Its translation: CASSSGLAAGETQYF. Filled out from reference TRBV7-3 and TRBJ2-5, the complete variable domain reads GAGVSQTPSNKVTEKGKYVELRCDPISGHTALYWYRQSLGQGPEFLIYFQGTGAADDSGLPNDRFFAVRPEGSVSTLKIQRTERGDSAVYLCASSSGLAAGETQYFGPGTRLLVL.

The rearrangement uses TRBV27 and TRBJ1-6, with D maybe TRBD1 (5 bases). CDR1 is MNHEY and CDR2 is SMNVEV in the germline V gene (reference sequence). The ends were cut back, 3 bases at V and 7 bases at J, with 10 bases in the middle. The CDR3 contains 14 residues. The CDR3 spells CASSFWGGNSPLHF. CDR3 nucleotide sequence: TGTGCCAGCAGTTTTTGGGGGGGGAATTCACCCCTCCACTTT.

The chain is built from TRBV29-1 and TRBJ1-5, with TRBD1 matching over 8 bases. V was pared by 3 bases and J by 7 bases, with 5 bases of the junction left unmatched. The CDR3 has 13 amino acids. The germline V gene encodes CDR1 SQVTM and CDR2 ANQGSEA. DNA for the CDR3: TGCAGCGTTGAGGGACAGGCGGGGCAGCCCCAGCATTTT. Encoded protein: CSVEGQAGQPQHF. Drawing the rest from reference TRBV29-1 and TRBJ1-5, the complete variable domain is SAVISQKPSRDICQRGTSLTIQCQVDSQVTMMFWYRQQPGQSLTLIATANQGSEATYESGFVIDKFPISRPNLTFSTLTVSNMSPEDSSIYLCSVEGQAGQPQHFGDGTRLSIL.

This chain uses TRBV30 with TRBJ2-1; D perhaps matches TRBD2 (7 bases). Deletions cut 3 bases from V and 4 bases from J, with 22 bases between. There are 17 residues in the CDR3. CDR1 and CDR2 (germline): GTSNPN, SVGIG (reference sequence). CDR3 amino acids: CAWSAPYGGRRYNEQFF. DNA for the CDR3: TGTGCCTGGAGCGCCCCGTACGGGGGGCGAAGGTACAATGAGCAGTTCTTC.

The genes are TRBV27 and TRBJ1-5, with 7 bases fitting TRBD1. The CDR3 spans 14 residues. V shed 4 bases and J 2 bases; nucleotides not matched to a gene: 2. Looked up from germline, CDR1 is MNHEY and CDR2 is SMNVEV (reference sequence). DNA of the CDR3: TGTGCCAGCAGTTCCGGACAGGGCAATCAGCCCCAGCATTTT. This codes for CASSSGQGNQPQHF.

This clone was seen a handful of times. The gene calls are TRBV6-1 and TRBJ2-5; 9 nucleotides align to TRBD1. Germline loops: CDR1 MNHNS, CDR2 SASEGT. V shed 6 bases, J shed 5 bases, and the junction held 4 bases outside the gene matches. The CDR3 totals 13 residues. CDR3 coding DNA: TGTGCCAGCAGATGGACAGGGGTGGAGACCCAGTACTTC. Amino acids: CASRWTGVETQYF.

The rearrangement uses TRBV6-5 and TRBJ1-2; TRBD1 is a possible D gene (5 bases). This CDR3 is 14 amino acids long. Trimming took 5 bases from V and 4 from J, leaving 14 bases between them. Germline assignment: CDR1 MNHEY and CDR2 SVGAGI. The DNA of the CDR3 is TGTGCCAGCAGTCCAGGGTCCGCGGTCTATGGCTACACCTTC. This translates into CASSPGSAVYGYTF.

The chain carries TRBV29-1 and TRBJ2-5; D unclear. From germline, CDR1 is SQVTM and CDR2 ANQGSEA. The CDR3 is 12 amino acids. V lost 3 bases and J 4 bases, leaving 9 bases between the germline ends. The DNA for the CDR3 is TGCAGCGTTGATGCCGGTAGAGAGACCCAGTACTTC. Its protein product is CSVDAGRETQYF.

The CDR3 DNA follows: TGTGCCAGCCAAACAGGGGACTATGGCTACACCTTC. Translation: CASQTGDYGYTF. V and J are TRBV6-5 and TRBJ1-2, with 7 bases fitting TRBD1. With 8 bases clipped from V and 3 bases from J, the junction kept 3 bases outside the gene matches. The CDR3 contains 12 residues. Germline V gene data show CDR1 as MNHEY and CDR2 as SVGAGI.

The chain combines TRBV10-3 with TRBJ2-7; 8 bases agree with TRBD2. Looked up from germline, CDR1 is ENHRY and CDR2 is SYGVKD. Unmatched junction bases numbered 8, after V lost 8 bases and J lost 5 bases. The CDR3 has 13 amino acids. DNA of the CDR3: TGTGCCATCGTTCAGGGACTAGAGGACGAGCAGTACTTC. This encodes CAIVQGLEDEQYF.

V usage is TRBV9 and J usage is TRBJ2-3; 10 positions agree with TRBD2. Trimming removed 0 bases from V and 2 bases from J; junction bases left unmatched: 3. Looked up from germline, CDR1 is SGDLS and CDR2 is YYNGEE. This CDR3 region has 16 residues. CDR3 nucleotide sequence: TGTGCCAGCAGCGTAGCTAGCGGGAGACTCACAGATACGCAGTATTTT. It translates to CASSVASGRLTDTQYF.

The chain uses TRBV6-6 and TRBJ1-3; 7 bases match TRBD1. Per the germline V gene, CDR1 is MNHNY and CDR2 is SVGAGI (reference sequence). The CDR3 extends over 15 amino acids. V lost 5 bases to trimming and J lost 4 bases; unmatched junction nucleotides: 8. Here the CDR3 DNA reads TGTGCCAGCAGTCGTACAGGGGTAGGAGGAAACACCATATATTTT. As protein: CASSRTGVGGNTIYF.

The V call is TRBV18, the J call TRBJ2-7; D might be TRBD1 (6 bases). Trimming cost V 3 bases and J 2 bases, with 14 bases left between them. This CDR3 comprises 15 residues. CDR1 and CDR2 from the germline V gene are KGHSH and LQKENI. The CDR3 sequence: CASSPFVTGPYEQYF. In nucleotides, the CDR3 is TGTGCCAGCTCACCTTTCGTGACAGGACCCTACGAGCAGTACTTC.

This clone has a handful of counts. V gene TRBV28 combines with J gene TRBJ1-2, with D unresolved. This CDR3 region has 14 residues. The V end lost 2 bases, the J end lost 4 bases, and 11 bases lay between the germline ends. In germline, CDR1 is MDHEN, CDR2 SYDVKM. CDR3 loop: CASSLQSGGYGYTF. Here the CDR3 DNA reads TGTGCCAGCAGTTTACAATCGGGAGGCTATGGCTACACCTTC.

This clone was recorded a few times. CDR3 DNA sequence: TGTGCCAGCACCCTGGGGAGGGGGGGAAGCTACACCTTC. It specifies CASTLGRGGSYTF. The chain employs TRBV6-5 and TRBJ1-2; D possibly corresponds to TRBD1 (6 bases). CDR1 and CDR2 (germline): MNHEY, SVGAGI. The CDR3 spans 13 residues. Deletions cut 7 bases from V and 9 bases from J, with 18 bases between.

The V call is TRBV7-6, the J call TRBJ1-2, with 11 bases that match TRBD1. Germline V gives CDR1 SGHVS, CDR2 FNYEAQ. The CDR3 totals 14 residues. The V gene end was trimmed by 3 bases and the J gene end by 7 bases; junction bases not matched to a gene: 4. CDR3 sequence (DNA): TGTGCCAGCAGCTTCCGGGACAGGGGGTTTGGCTACACCTTC. Translated, it gives CASSFRDRGFGYTF.

This sequence joins TRBV6-5 and TRBJ1-1; D gene uncertain. The CDR3 sequence is 14 residues long. The V end lost 2 bases, the J end lost 3 bases, and 10 bases lay between the germline ends. CDR1 is MNHEY, CDR2 SVGAGI, per germline. CDR3: CASSYELEDTEAFF. CDR3 DNA: TGTGCCAGCAGTTACGAATTGGAGGACACTGAAGCTTTCTTT.

This rearrangement joins TRBV30 to TRBJ2-3, with TRBD1 matching over 7 bases. The CDR3 is made up of 14 amino acids. The germline CDR1 and CDR2 sequences are GTSNPN and SVGIG (reference sequence). Trimming at V came to 2 bases and at J to 1 base, leaving 3 bases not matched to a gene. The CDR3 DNA reads as TGTGCCTGGAGTCCCGACAGGGGCACAGATACGCAGTATTTT. It encodes CAWSPDRGTDTQYF.

The chain recombines TRBV19 with TRBJ2-5, with D perhaps matching TRBD2 (6 bases). V lost 0 bases, J lost 0 bases, and 11 bases lay in between. Germline values: CDR1 LNHDA, CDR2 SQIVND (reference sequence). CDR3 size: 16 residues. CDR3 in amino acids: CASSIDGGTNQETQYF. CDR3 DNA: TGTGCCAGTAGTATAGATGGCGGGACCAACCAAGAGACCCAGTACTTC.

This sequence joins TRBV19 and TRBJ1-2; 12 positions agree with TRBD1. The germline gives CDR1 LNHDA, CDR2 SQIVND (reference sequence). V lost 4 bases to trimming and J lost 7 bases; unmatched junction nucleotides: 7. This CDR3 has 15 amino acids. CDR3 amino acids: CASSTPGQGASGYTF. The CDR3 coding sequence is TGTGCCAGTAGTACCCCGGGACAGGGGGCCAGTGGCTACACCTTC.

There are a few counts of this clone. The chain combines TRBV6-6 with TRBJ2-5; D is possibly TRBD2 (6 bases). The assigned J gene may be wrong: the sequence end matches TRBJ2-7 better. CDR1 and CDR2 from the germline V gene are MNHNY and SVGAGI (reference sequence). The CDR3 extends over 14 amino acids. The DNA for the CDR3 is TGTGCCAGCAGCCAGACTAGTACCGCCTACGAGCAGTACTTC. Translation: CASSQTSTAYEQYF.